This T cell receptor (beta chain) is from a study of immune evolution from preneoplasia to lung adenocarcinoma. The study, taken as a whole, reports: Clonality was highest in normal lung, lower in later-stage lesions apparently. From normal lung to invasive adenocarcinoma, top clone frequencies appeared to decrease.

A few counts support this clone. Its antigen is still unknown. The V end was cut by 4 bases, the J end by 4 bases, with 10 bases between. The CDR3 covers 13 residues. In germline, CDR1 is SGHTA, CDR2 FQGNSA. Resections took place in Japan or China from about 2013 to 2017. Each case's diagnosis was confirmed by two pathologists on H&E. Profiled with immunoSEQ multiplex PCR; TCRdb holds only in-frame clones, not every one. The data show 3,600 or so clones, with about 80% seen just once and around an eighth held by the top ten. Sequencing was carried out using FFPE adjacent normal lung tissue. V is TRBV7-2 and J is TRBJ1-2, with a possible D match to TRBD1 (5 bases). This receptor was identified in a person between 65 and 80 years old with lung adenocarcinoma. The CDR3 region is CASSSPGPYGYTF. The CDR3 DNA reads as TGTGCCAGCAGCTCGCCGGGGCCCTATGGCTACACCTTC. Full variable domain (outside the CDR3, taken from reference TRBV7-2 and TRBJ1-2): GAGVSQSPSNKVTEKGKDVELRCDPISGHTALYWYRQSLGQGLEFLIYFQGNSAPDKSGLPSDRFSAERTGGSVSTLTIQRTQQEDSAVYLCASSSPGPYGYTFGSGTRLTVV.